Presented here are 5 T cell receptor beta chains from one specimen sequenced in a study of cytomegalovirus exposure and HLA in healthy donors. PCR was performed using 60 Vbeta and 13 Jbeta primers. Clones were sequenced by immunoSEQ multiplex PCR, and TCRdb holds only the in-frame ones, with some missing. The sample lists over 100,000 clones, around 79% occurring once. The sequenced sample consisted of PBMCs. The receptors were sampled from a woman aged 30 to 39 in good health and CMV-seropositive.

This chain uses TRBV5-4 with TRBJ1-1; D not certain. V shed 3 bases and J shed 3 bases, with 12 bases lying between them. This CDR3 is built from 14 residues. Germline loops: CDR1 SGHNT, CDR2 YYREEE (reference sequence). CDR3 nucleotides: TGTGCCAGCAGCTATTTGGGCAAGGACACTGAAGCTTTCTTT. As protein: CASSYLGKDTEAFF.

The chain has TRBV6-1 and TRBJ1-5; D is unresolved. Trimming removed 2 bases at V and 7 bases at J, with 9 bases between. The CDR3 length is 13 residues. The V gene's germline CDR1 is MNHNS and CDR2 SASEGT. The CDR3 region has the DNA TGTGCCAGCAGTGAAACGAACTTACAGCCCCAGCATTTT. It specifies CASSETNLQPQHF.

The table lists this clone with a few counts. The chain combines TRBV4-1 with TRBJ1-3, with TRBD1 matching 7 bases. Germline loops: CDR1 MGHRA, CDR2 YSYEKL. V dropped 2 bases and J dropped 1; count of bases not matched to a gene: 11. CDR3 length: 18 amino acids. The DNA for the CDR3 is TGCGCCAGCAGCCAAACAATAGGGGGCAGGATTTCTGGAAACACCATATATTTT. Amino acids: CASSQTIGGRISGNTIYF.

The chain links TRBV14 to TRBJ2-3; TRBD2 matches 9 bases. Germline V gives CDR1 SGHDN, CDR2 FVKESK. After removal of 5 bases from V and 5 bases from J, the junction contained 11 bases not matched to a gene. This CDR3 has 16 residues. CDR3 bases: TGTGCCAGCAGCTCTCTGGCGGGGGGGCCGGGAGATACGCAGTATTTT. Its translation is CASSSLAGGPGDTQYF.

The V call is TRBV7-2, the J call TRBJ2-5; 10 nucleotides match TRBD2. V was clipped by 4 bases and J by 5 bases; unmatched bases: 16. The CDR3 extends over 18 amino acids. Germline V gene sequence: CDR1 SGHTA, CDR2 FQGNSA. Here the CDR3 DNA reads TGTGCCAGCAGCTCCAAATCCCTAGCGGGGGCGAAACGGGAGACCCAGTACTTC. Its protein is CASSSKSLAGAKRETQYF.